These T cell receptor beta chains were read from a single sample in a study of T-cell memory formation after mild COVID-19. TCRdb re-called the 5' RACE reads with MiXCR, one entry per CDR3 protein. The sample has about 130,000 distinct CDR3 sequences; roughly 15% are singletons. Sequenced material: PBMCs or a T cell subset sorted from them (not recorded which). Receptors originate from an adult woman who had mild COVID-19 (a few samples of this study predate the infection). Cell type and time point are not known. Each CDR3 is given with its conserved first and last residue. The D gene is left open where the match is weak. The size of a clone is reported for some rows only, either as once, few or many, or as a class for expanded clones.

V gene	J gene	D gene	CDR3 length	clone size	CDR3 protein	CDR3 DNA
TRBV12-3/TRBV12-4	TRBJ2-5	TRBD2	14	few	CASSFAGGRETQYF	TGTGCCAGCAGTTTTGCGGGGGGGCGGGAGACCCAGTACTTC
TRBV4-3	TRBJ2-7	-	15	-	CASSRDRDPQYEQYF	TGCGCCAGCAGCCGAGACCGGGACCCTCAGTACGAGCAGTACTTC
TRBV20-1	TRBJ1-5	TRBD1	12	-	CSAPGQGQPQHF	TGCAGTGCTCCGGGACAGGGCCAGCCCCAGCATTTT
TRBV20-1	TRBJ2-5	TRBD2	17	few	CSARDPVLAGAIGTQYF	TGCAGTGCTAGAGATCCGGTGCTAGCGGGGGCAATTGGGACCCAGTACTTC
TRBV5-1	TRBJ2-5	-	14	-	CASSSTGKQETQYF	TGCGCCAGCAGCTCTACAGGAAAACAAGAGACCCAGTACTTC
TRBV29-1	TRBJ2-7	-	12	-	CSAGWENYEQYF	TGCAGTGCCGGGTGGGAAAACTACGAGCAGTACTTC
TRBV7-9	TRBJ2-1	-	17	-	CASSLTPHGSSYNEQFF	TGTGCCAGCAGCTTAACGCCCCACGGGTCCTCCTACAATGAGCAGTTCTTC
TRBV7-2	TRBJ2-7	-	15	few	CASSSGALASYEQYF	TGTGCCAGCAGCTCCGGCGCACTAGCCAGCTACGAGCAGTACTTC
TRBV2	TRBJ2-2	TRBD1	17	few	CASSGPPGTVNTGELFF	TGTGCCAGCAGTGGTCCTCCCGGGACAGTGAACACCGGGGAGCTGTTTTTT
TRBV24-1	TRBJ2-7	-	14	few	CATSDPDRNYEQYF	TGTGCCACCAGTGACCCGGACAGAAACTACGAGCAGTACTTC
TRBV6-5	TRBJ2-3	-	14	few	CASSPWGLEDTQYF	TGTGCCAGCAGCCCGTGGGGATTGGAAGATACGCAGTATTTT
TRBV29-1	TRBJ2-5	-	15	few	CSAVPAGREGETQYF	TGCAGCGCCGTCCCAGCAGGGCGCGAGGGGGAGACCCAGTACTTC
TRBV6-2/TRBV6-3	TRBJ1-2	TRBD1	18	-	CASSYSRDRQDFNYGYTF	TGTGCCAGCAGTTACTCCCGGGACAGGCAGGACTTTAACTATGGCTACACCTTC
TRBV4-3	TRBJ2-7	-	12	-	CASSQRLYEQYF	TGCGCCAGCAGCCAGCGACTCTACGAGCAGTACTTC
TRBV29-1	TRBJ1-5	-	14	-	CSVVLDTNYQPQHF	TGCAGCGTTGTGCTGGACACCAACTATCAGCCCCAGCATTTT
TRBV29-1	TRBJ2-5	-	13	few	CSVSTSGPETQYF	TGCAGCGTCTCGACATCGGGCCCAGAGACCCAGTACTTC
TRBV28	TRBJ2-7	TRBD2	14	-	CASRGTSGSYEQYF	TGTGCCAGCAGAGGTACTAGCGGGAGCTACGAGCAGTACTTC
TRBV5-5	TRBJ2-1	TRBD1	17	few	CASSLVIRTGAANEQFF	TGTGCCAGCAGCTTGGTCATTCGGACAGGGGCGGCAAATGAGCAGTTCTTC
TRBV5-1	TRBJ2-5	TRBD2	17	-	CASSSIGTSGSGETQYF	TGCGCCAGCAGCTCGATCGGGACTAGCGGGAGTGGCGAGACCCAGTACTTC
TRBV3-1	TRBJ2-7	TRBD1	16	-	CASSQEGGQGSYEQYF	TGTGCCAGCAGCCAAGAGGGGGGACAGGGCTCCTACGAGCAGTACTTC
TRBV6-1	TRBJ2-2	-	15	few	CASSEVTIVPGELFF	TGTGCCAGCAGTGAAGTCACAATTGTTCCCGGGGAGCTGTTTTTT
TRBV7-3	TRBJ2-2	TRBD2	15	few	CASSQTSGSPGELFF	TGTGCCAGCAGCCAGACTAGCGGGAGCCCCGGGGAGCTGTTTTTT
TRBV20-1	TRBJ2-4	TRBD1	15	few	CSARDPGQGPNIQYF	TGCAGTGCTAGAGATCCGGGACAGGGGCCGAACATTCAGTACTTC
TRBV12-3/TRBV12-4	TRBJ2-1	TRBD1	15	many	CASSRRQGRTNEQFF	TGTGCCAGCAGCCGTCGACAGGGAAGGACTAATGAGCAGTTCTTC
TRBV7-8	TRBJ2-3	-	15	-	CASSSLDRFTDTQYF	TGTGCCAGCAGCTCCCTCGACAGGTTCACAGATACGCAGTATTTT
TRBV25-1	TRBJ2-7	TRBD1	14	-	CASSVEQGAYEQYF	TGTGCCAGCAGTGTGGAACAGGGGGCGTACGAGCAGTACTTC
TRBV24-1	TRBJ2-7	-	14	-	CATSEGGSAYEQYF	TGTGCCACCAGTGAGGGAGGTTCCGCCTACGAGCAGTACTTC
TRBV27	TRBJ2-5	TRBD2	18	-	CASSFTGLAGASSPTQYF	TGTGCCAGCAGTTTTACCGGACTAGCTGGGGCCTCCAGCCCCACCCAGTACTTC
TRBV29-1	TRBJ2-3	-	14	few	CSVDLREPTDTQYF	TGCAGCGTTGACCTAAGGGAACCCACAGATACGCAGTATTTT
TRBV30	TRBJ2-7	TRBD1	13	few	CAWTRDRRREQYF	TGTGCCTGGACCCGGGACAGGCGGAGGGAGCAGTACTTC
TRBV20-1	TRBJ2-1	-	14	-	CSARDVVANNEQFF	TGCAGTGCTAGAGATGTGGTAGCGAACAATGAGCAGTTCTTC
TRBV11-2	TRBJ2-3	-	16	few	CASSLVGIGSTDTQYF	TGTGCCAGCAGCTTAGTTGGGATAGGGAGCACAGATACGCAGTATTTT
TRBV27	TRBJ2-7	-	13	-	CASSSSTGYEQYF	TGTGCCAGCAGTTCCTCGACAGGATACGAGCAGTACTTC
TRBV12-3/TRBV12-4	TRBJ2-1	-	13	-	CASRLTLGNEQFF	TGTGCCAGCAGACTGACACTTGGGAATGAGCAGTTCTTC
TRBV11-2	TRBJ2-1	TRBD2	17	-	CASSLVAGGRMVNEQFF	TGTGCCAGCAGCTTAGTGGCGGGAGGGCGAATGGTAAATGAGCAGTTCTTC
TRBV5-1	TRBJ2-3	TRBD2	16	few	CASSFASGTATDTQYF	TGCGCCAGCAGCTTCGCTAGCGGGACTGCCACAGATACGCAGTATTTT
TRBV24-1	TRBJ1-2	-	15	-	CATSDSRTAYYGYTF	TGTGCCACCAGTGATTCCCGGACAGCTTACTATGGCTACACCTTC
TRBV4-3	TRBJ2-2	-	18	few	CASSQVLVVGVNTGELFF	TGCGCCAGCAGCCAAGTTCTAGTGGTAGGGGTGAACACCGGGGAGCTGTTTTTT
TRBV21-1	TRBJ2-5	-	16	few	CASSKAVMGFCETQYF	TGTGCCAGCAGCAAAGCAGTTATGGGGTTCTGCGAGACCCAGTACTTC
TRBV19	TRBJ2-6	-	15	once	CASSITFSGANVLTF	TGTGCCAGTAGTATAACCTTTTCTGGGGCCAACGTCCTGACTTTC
TRBV12-3/TRBV12-4	TRBJ2-3	-	11	-	CACGLRDTQYF	TGTGCCTGTGGGCTAAGAGATACGCAGTATTTT
TRBV7-3	TRBJ2-1	TRBD2	20	-	CASSLQSRVPSGGPPLEQFF	TGTGCCAGCAGCTTACAATCCAGAGTTCCTAGCGGGGGGCCTCCCCTTGAGCAGTTCTTC